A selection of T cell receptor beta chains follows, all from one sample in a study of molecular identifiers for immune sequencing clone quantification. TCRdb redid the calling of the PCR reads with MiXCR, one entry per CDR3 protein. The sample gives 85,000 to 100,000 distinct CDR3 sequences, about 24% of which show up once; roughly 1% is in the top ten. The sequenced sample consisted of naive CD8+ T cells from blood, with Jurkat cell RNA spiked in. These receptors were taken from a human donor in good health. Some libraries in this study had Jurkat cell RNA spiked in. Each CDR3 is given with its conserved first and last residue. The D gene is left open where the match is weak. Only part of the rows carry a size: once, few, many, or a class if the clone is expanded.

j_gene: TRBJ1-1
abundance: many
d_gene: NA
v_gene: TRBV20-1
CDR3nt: TGCAGTGCTAGAGATAATTGGGGTGGACAGAACACTGAAGCTTTCTTT
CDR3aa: CSARDNWGGQNTEAFF

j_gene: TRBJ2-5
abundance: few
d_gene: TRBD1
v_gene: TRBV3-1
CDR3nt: TGTGCCAGCAGCCCGATAGGGGGCGACGGGACAGAGACCCAGTACTTC
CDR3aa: CASSPIGGDGTETQYF

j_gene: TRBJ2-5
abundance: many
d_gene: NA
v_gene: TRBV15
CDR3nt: TGTGCCACCAGCAGAGATGTGACGAGGGTTGAGACCCAGTACTTC
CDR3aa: CATSRDVTRVETQYF

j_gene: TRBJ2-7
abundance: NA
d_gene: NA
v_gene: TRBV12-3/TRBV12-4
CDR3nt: TGTGCCAGCAGTGGAGACCAGGGGCTCCACGAGCAGTACTTC
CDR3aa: CASSGDQGLHEQYF

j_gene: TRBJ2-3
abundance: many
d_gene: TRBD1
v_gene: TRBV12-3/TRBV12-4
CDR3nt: TGTGCCAGCAGGGGGACAGGCTCTAGCACAGATACGCAGTATTTT
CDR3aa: CASRGTGSSTDTQYF

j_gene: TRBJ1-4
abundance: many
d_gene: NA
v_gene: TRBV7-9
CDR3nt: TGTGCCAGCAGCCAGTTAGGGGGAGAAAAACTGTTTTTT
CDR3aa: CASSQLGGEKLFF

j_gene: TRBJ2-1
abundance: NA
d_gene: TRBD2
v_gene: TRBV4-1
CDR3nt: TGCGCCAGCAGCCAGGGAGCACTAGCGGGGGGGCGTATGTTGGAGCAGTTCTTC
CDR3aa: CASSQGALAGGRMLEQFF

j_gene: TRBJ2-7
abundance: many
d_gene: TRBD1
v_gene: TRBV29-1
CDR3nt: TGCAGCGTTCCAAATCCCGTCGTAGACAGGGGGCACGAGCAGTACTTC
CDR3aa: CSVPNPVVDRGHEQYF

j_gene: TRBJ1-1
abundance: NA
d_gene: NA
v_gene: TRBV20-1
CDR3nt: TGCAGTGCTAGAGATCAGGGGACGGCGGACCCTGAAGCTTTCTTT
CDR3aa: CSARDQGTADPEAFF

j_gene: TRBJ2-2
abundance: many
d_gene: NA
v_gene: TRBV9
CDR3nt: TGTGCCAGCAGCGTAGCTACCTCGGGGGACGGCGGGGAGCTGTTTTTT
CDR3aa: CASSVATSGDGGELFF

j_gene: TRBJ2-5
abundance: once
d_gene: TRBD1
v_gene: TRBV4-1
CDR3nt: TGCGCCAGCAGCCAAGCACCAGGGGGCGATTTGCAAGAGACCCAGTACTTC
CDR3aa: CASSQAPGGDLQETQYF

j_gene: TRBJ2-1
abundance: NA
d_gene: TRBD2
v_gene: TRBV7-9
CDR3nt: TGTGCCAGCAGCTTTGGGACTAGCGGAACCAATGAGCAGTTCTTC
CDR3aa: CASSFGTSGTNEQFF

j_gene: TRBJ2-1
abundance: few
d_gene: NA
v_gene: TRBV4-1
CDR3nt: TGCGCCAGCAGCCAAGTTCCGGGACCTGGGGGGTTCTTC
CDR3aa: CASSQVPGPGGFF

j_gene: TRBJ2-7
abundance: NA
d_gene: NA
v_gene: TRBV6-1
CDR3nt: TGTGCCAGCAGTGAGGTTCCCTCCTACGAGCAGTACTTC
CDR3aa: CASSEVPSYEQYF

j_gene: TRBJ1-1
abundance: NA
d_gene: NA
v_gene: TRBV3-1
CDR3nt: TGTGCCAGCAGCCGAGGACCTGGAGCTTTCTTT
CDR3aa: CASSRGPGAFF

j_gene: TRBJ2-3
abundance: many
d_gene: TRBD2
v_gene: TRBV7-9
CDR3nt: TGTGCCAGCAGCTTGCCTAGCGGAAAGGACCCAGATACGCAGTATTTT
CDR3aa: CASSLPSGKDPDTQYF

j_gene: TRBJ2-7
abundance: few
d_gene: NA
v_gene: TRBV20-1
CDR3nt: TGCAGTGCTAGTGCTGGACTGGGTTCCTACGAGCAGTACTTC
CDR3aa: CSASAGLGSYEQYF

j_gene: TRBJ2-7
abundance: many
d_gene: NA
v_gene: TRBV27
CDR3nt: TGTGCCAGCAGTTTTCGGTCCCGCTACGAGCAGTACTTC
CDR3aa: CASSFRSRYEQYF

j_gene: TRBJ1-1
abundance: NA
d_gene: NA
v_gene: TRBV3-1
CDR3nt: TGTGCCAGCAGCCACGGCAGAGAGAACACTGAAGCTTTCTTT
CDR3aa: CASSHGRENTEAFF

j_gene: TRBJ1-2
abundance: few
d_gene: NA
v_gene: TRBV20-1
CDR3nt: TGCGGTGCTAGAGATATCGCCAGGACCGTTCCTTCCTATGGCTACACCTTC
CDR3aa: CGARDIARTVPSYGYTF

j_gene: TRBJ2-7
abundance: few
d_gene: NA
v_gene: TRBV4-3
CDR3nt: TGCGCCAGCAGCCCACGACAGGCTTCCTACGAGCAGTACTTC
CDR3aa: CASSPRQASYEQYF

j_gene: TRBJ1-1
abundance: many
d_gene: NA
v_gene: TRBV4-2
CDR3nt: TGTGCCAGCAGCCAAGTCGGATCAGGGATGAACACTGAAGCTTTCTTT
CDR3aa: CASSQVGSGMNTEAFF

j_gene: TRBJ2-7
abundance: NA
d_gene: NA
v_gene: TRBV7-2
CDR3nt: TGTGCGAGCAGCTCCTTCTTCGGGATCTACGAGCAGTACTTC
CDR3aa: CASSSFFGIYEQYF

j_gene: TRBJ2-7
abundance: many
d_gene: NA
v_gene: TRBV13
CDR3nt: TGTGCCAGCAGCTCTTCGACCCCGGGGTGGGCCTACGAGCAGTACTTC
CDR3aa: CASSSSTPGWAYEQYF

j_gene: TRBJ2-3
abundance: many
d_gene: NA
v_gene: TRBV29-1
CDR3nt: TGCAGCGTTGATGTAGCTCGCCCAGATACGCAGTATTTT
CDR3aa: CSVDVARPDTQYF

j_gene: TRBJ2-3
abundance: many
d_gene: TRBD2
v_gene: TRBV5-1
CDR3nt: TGCGCCAGCAGCCCCGCGACTAGCGGGGGTATCACAGATACGCAGTATTTT
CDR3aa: CASSPATSGGITDTQYF

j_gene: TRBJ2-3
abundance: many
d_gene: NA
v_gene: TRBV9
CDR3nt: TGTGCCAGCGGGGGGGCGGGGGTCCCAGATACGCAGTATTTT
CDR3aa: CASGGAGVPDTQYF

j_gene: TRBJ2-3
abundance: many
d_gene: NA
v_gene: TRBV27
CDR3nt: TGTGCCAGCAGTCCGTGGGCCCAACCCACAGATACGCAGTATTTT
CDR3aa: CASSPWAQPTDTQYF

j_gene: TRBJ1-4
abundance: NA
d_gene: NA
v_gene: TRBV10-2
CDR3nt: TGCGCCAGCGGGAGCAGTTGGGAAAAACTGTTTTTT
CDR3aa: CASGSSWEKLFF

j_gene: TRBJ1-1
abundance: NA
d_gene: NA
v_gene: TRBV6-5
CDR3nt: TGTGCCAGCTCTACAGTGGGAACAAACCCGATGAACACTGAAGCCTCCTTT
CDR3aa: CASSTVGTNPMNTEASF

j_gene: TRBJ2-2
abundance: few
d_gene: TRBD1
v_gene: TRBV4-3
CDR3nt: TGCGCCAGCAGCCAAGGGACAGGAAACACCGGGGAGCTGTTTTTT
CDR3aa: CASSQGTGNTGELFF

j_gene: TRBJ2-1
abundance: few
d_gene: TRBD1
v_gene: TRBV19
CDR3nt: TGTGCCAGTAGTCGGGACAGTAGCTCCTACAATGAGCAGTTCTTC
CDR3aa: CASSRDSSSYNEQFF

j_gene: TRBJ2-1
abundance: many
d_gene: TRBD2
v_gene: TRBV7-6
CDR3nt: TGTGCCAGCAGTTCGGCCCCAGGACTAGCGGCTAGCTCCTACAATGAGCAGTTCTTC
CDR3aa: CASSSAPGLAASSYNEQFF

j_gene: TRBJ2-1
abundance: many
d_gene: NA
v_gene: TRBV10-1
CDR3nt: TGCGCCAGCAGTGAGTCCCCCGCCCAGTACAATGAGCAGTTCTTC
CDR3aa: CASSESPAQYNEQFF

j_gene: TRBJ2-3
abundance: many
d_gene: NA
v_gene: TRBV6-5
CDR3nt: TGTGCCAGCATATCTGGCGGGGATTACACAGATACGCAGTATTTT
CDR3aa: CASISGGDYTDTQYF

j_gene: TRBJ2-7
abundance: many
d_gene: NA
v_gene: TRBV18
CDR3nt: TGTGCCAGCTCACGGGTCAAACGTCTGCCGGACGAGCAGTACTTC
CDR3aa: CASSRVKRLPDEQYF

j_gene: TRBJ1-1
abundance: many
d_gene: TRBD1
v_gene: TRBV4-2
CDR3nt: TGTGCCAGCAGCCAGGGGACAGGGGCTATGAACACTGAAGCTTTCTTT
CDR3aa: CASSQGTGAMNTEAFF

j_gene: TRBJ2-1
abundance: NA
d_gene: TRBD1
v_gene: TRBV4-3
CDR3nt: TGCGCCAGCAGCCATTTCCCCGGGACAGAGTACAATGAGCAGTTCTTC
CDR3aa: CASSHFPGTEYNEQFF

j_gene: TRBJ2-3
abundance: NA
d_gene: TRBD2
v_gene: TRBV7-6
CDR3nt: TGTGCCAGCAGCATTCGACTAGCGGGAGGGGACACAGATACGCAGTATTTT
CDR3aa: CASSIRLAGGDTDTQYF

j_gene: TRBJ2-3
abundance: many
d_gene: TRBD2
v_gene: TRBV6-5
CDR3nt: TGTGCCAGCAGTTCGACTAGCGGAGATAACACAGATACGCAGTATTTT
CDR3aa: CASSSTSGDNTDTQYF

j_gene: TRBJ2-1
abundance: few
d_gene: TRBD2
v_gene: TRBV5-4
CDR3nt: TGTGCCAGCAGCACCGGGACTAGCGGGAAGTTACGGCAGTTCTTC
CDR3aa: CASSTGTSGKLRQFF

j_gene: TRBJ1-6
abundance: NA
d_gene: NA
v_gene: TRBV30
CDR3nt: TGTGCCTGGAGCCGAAACCCCCGCGGGTATAATTCACCCCTCCACTTT
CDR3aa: CAWSRNPRGYNSPLHF

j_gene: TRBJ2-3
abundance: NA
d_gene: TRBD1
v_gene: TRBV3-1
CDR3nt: TGTGCCAGCAGCCCGCTGACAGGGGCAGATCAGGATACGCAGTATTTT
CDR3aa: CASSPLTGADQDTQYF

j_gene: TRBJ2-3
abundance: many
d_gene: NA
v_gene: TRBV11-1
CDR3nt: TGTGCCAGCAGCTTGCTGTCTTCGGACTACGGGTCAGATACGCAGTATTTT
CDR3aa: CASSLLSSDYGSDTQYF

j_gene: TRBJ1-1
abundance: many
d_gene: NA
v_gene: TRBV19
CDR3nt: TGTGCCAGTAGTATCTCCCCCCAGGGTTTTGAAGCTTTCTTT
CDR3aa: CASSISPQGFEAFF

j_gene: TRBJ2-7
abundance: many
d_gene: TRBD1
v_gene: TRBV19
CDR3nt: TGTGCCAGGACAGGGGACCCCTACGAGCAGTACTTC
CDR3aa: CARTGDPYEQYF

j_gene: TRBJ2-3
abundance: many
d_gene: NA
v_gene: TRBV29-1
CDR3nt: TGCAGCGTTGATACTTTAAATACGCAGTATTTT
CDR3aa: CSVDTLNTQYF

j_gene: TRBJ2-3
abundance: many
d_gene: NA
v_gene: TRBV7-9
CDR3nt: TGTGCCAGCAGTCGAGGGACGGCTAGCACAGATACGCAGTATTTT
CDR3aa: CASSRGTASTDTQYF

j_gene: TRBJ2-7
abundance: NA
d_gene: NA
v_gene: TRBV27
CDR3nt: TGTGCCAGCAGTTTATCCCAGGGGACCCCCTACGAGCAGTGCTTC
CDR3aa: CASSLSQGTPYEQCF

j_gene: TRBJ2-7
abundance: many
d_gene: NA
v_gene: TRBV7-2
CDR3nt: TGTGCCAGCAGCCAGGAGGGGGCCGGGTACGAGCAGTACTTC
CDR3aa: CASSQEGAGYEQYF

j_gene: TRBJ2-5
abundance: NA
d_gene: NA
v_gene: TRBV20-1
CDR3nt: TGCAGAGCTAGGACGGAGGAGAGGCTCCAAGAGACCCAGTACTTC
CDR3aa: CRARTEERLQETQYF

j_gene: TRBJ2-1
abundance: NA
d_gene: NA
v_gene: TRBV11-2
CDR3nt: TGTGCCAGCAGCTTGCAATTCATCGCCTACAATAAGCAGTTCTTC
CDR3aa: CASSLQFIAYNKQFF

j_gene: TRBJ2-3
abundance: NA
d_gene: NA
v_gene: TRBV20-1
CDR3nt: TGCAGTGCTAGAGTTGAGGACACTTACACCGATACGCGGTATTTT
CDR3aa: CSARVEDTYTDTRYF

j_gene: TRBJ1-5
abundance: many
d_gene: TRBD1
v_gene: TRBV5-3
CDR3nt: TGTGCCAGAAGCCGGACAGGGTGGCTCAATCAGCCCCAGCATTTT
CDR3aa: CARSRTGWLNQPQHF

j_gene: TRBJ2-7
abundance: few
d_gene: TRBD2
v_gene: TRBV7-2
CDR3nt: TGTGCCAGCAGCTTAGAGCGGGAGACCTACGAGCAGTACTTC
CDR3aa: CASSLERETYEQYF

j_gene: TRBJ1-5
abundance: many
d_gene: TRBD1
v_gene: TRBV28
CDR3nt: TGTGCCAGTTGGAACAGGGGGCTTGGCAATCAGCCCCAGCATTTT
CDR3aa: CASWNRGLGNQPQHF

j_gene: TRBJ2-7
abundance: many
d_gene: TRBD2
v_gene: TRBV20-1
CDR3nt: TGCAGTGCTAGAGAGGGGGGGGACCGGGAGCAGTACTTC
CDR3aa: CSAREGGDREQYF

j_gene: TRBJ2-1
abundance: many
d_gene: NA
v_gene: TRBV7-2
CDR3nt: TGTGCCAGCAGCTCCCCGGCGGGTGATGAGCAGTTCTTC
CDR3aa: CASSSPAGDEQFF

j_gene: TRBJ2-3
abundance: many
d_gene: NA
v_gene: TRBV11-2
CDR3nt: TGTGCCAGCAGCCCCACCCCAGGGGATGGCACAGATACGCAGTATTTT
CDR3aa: CASSPTPGDGTDTQYF